Below, 27 T cell receptor beta chains from the same sample are listed, as sequenced in a study of a mutant IDH1 vaccine in newly diagnosed glioma. Described time point: baseline, week 1 (first vaccination visit). Stated treatment: pre-vaccination baseline after standard-of-care therapy. Only in-frame clones appear in the TCRdb table, and some are missing; sequencing was by immunoSEQ multiplex PCR. The sample yields about 66,000 clones, about 86% seen once. The sequencing used PBMCs, collected from a glioma patient treated with radiotherapy, temozolomide or both. These receptors were taken from a man aged 25 to 40 with glioma.

The chain combines TRBV7-8 with TRBJ1-5; the D gene is possibly TRBD1 (6 bases). Germline CDR1 and CDR2: SGHVS and FQNEAQ. CDR3 length equals 15 residues. V was cut by 6 bases and J by 4 bases, with 16 bases left in between. The CDR3 nucleotides read TGTGCCAGCAGGTCACCGGGACAAGCTAATCAGCCCCAGCATTTT. As protein: CASRSPGQANQPQHF.

This CDR3 is CASSFPFLKPSTGPGMNTEAFF. The CDR3 nucleotides are TGTGCCAGCAGTTTTCCGTTCCTCAAACCCTCAACAGGGCCAGGGATGAACACTGAAGCTTTCTTT. The chain links TRBV28 to TRBJ1-1, with D perhaps matching TRBD1 (6 bases). Trimming shortened V by 3 bases and J by 0 bases, and 32 bases separated the two germline ends. Germline V gene data show CDR1 as MDHEN and CDR2 as SYDVKM. The CDR3 is 22 residues long.

The chain links TRBV5-1 to TRBJ1-1; D is undetermined. Trimming left V 3 bases short and J 1 base short, with 10 bases between. The V gene's germline CDR1 is SGHRS and CDR2 YFSETQ. The CDR3 totals 14 residues. The CDR3 protein is CASSSAGQNTEAFF. The CDR3 DNA is TGCGCCAGCAGCTCCGCCGGCCAGAACACTGAAGCTTTCTTT.

V is TRBV5-1 and J is TRBJ2-7; perhaps TRBD1 as D (6 bases). Germline assignment: CDR1 SGHRS and CDR2 YFSETQ. Trimming removed 2 bases from V and 1 base from J, with 13 bases in between. The CDR3 length is 15 residues. The CDR3 DNA reads as TGCGCCAGCAGCTTCGCGGACAGACCATCCTACGAGCAGTACTTC. Its protein is CASSFADRPSYEQYF.

The rearrangement uses TRBV5-4 and TRBJ2-7; TRBD1 matches 7 bases. The CDR3 runs 14 residues. The V gene end was trimmed by 0 bases and the J gene end by 1 base; junction bases not matched to a gene: 1. The germline V gene has CDR1 SGHNT and CDR2 YYREEE (reference sequence). Written as DNA, the CDR3 is TGTGCCAGCAGCTTGGGACAGGGATCCTACGAGCAGTACTTC. Its protein product is CASSLGQGSYEQYF.

CDR3 amino acids: CASSLEGGGETQYF. The CDR3 DNA follows: TGCGCCAGCAGCTTGGAAGGGGGCGGTGAGACCCAGTACTTC. J is TRBJ2-5 and V is TRBV5-1; 7 bases are a match to TRBD1. Germline trimming cut 0 bases from V and 5 bases from J; bases unmatched to any gene: 4. CDR3 length: 14 amino acids. The germline V gene encodes CDR1 SGHRS and CDR2 YFSETQ.

The chain couples TRBV29-1 to TRBJ2-5; 7 nucleotides match TRBD2. Germline V gene data show CDR1 as SQVTM and CDR2 as ANQGSEA. The CDR3 contains 13 residues. The CDR3: CCAGGGTRETQYF. CDR3 nucleotides: TGCTGCGCTGGGGGAGGGACCAGGGAGACCCAGTACTTC.

This rearrangement joins TRBV7-8 to TRBJ2-5; D assignment may be TRBD1 or TRBD2 (5 bases each). Germline CDR1 reads SGHVS; CDR2 reads FQNEAQ. This CDR3 contains 14 residues. Trimming shortened V by 5 bases and J by 3 bases, and 13 bases separated the two germline ends. CDR3: CASSRGRSKETQYF. The CDR3 DNA reads as TGTGCCAGCAGCCGGGGACGGTCCAAAGAGACCCAGTACTTC.

This chain connects TRBV6-5 to TRBJ1-3, with D hard to call. V was clipped by 5 bases and J by 4 bases, with 12 bases between them. Germline-derived CDR1 and CDR2 are MNHEY and SVGAGI. The CDR3 is 14 residues long. The CDR3 loop reads CASSKGWEGNTIYF. CDR3 bases: TGTGCCAGCAGTAAAGGGTGGGAGGGAAACACCATATATTTT.

The V gene is TRBV4-2, the J gene TRBJ1-1, with a weak D call TRBD1 (6 bases). The germline gives CDR1 LGHNA, CDR2 YNFKEQ. The CDR3 has 15 residues. V lost 3 bases, J lost 1 base, and 12 bases lay in between. CDR3 loop: CASSQIIQGNTEAFF. The CDR3 region has the DNA TGTGCCAGCAGCCAGATTATACAGGGGAACACTGAAGCTTTCTTT.

This chain joins TRBV28 and TRBJ2-1; the match to TRBD2 covers 10 bases. The CDR3 extends over 15 amino acids. J lost 6 bases, V lost 7 bases, and 9 bases had no gene match. CDR1 and CDR2 from the germline V gene are MDHEN and SYDVKM. CDR3 loop: CASTRGAGGRNEQFF. In DNA, the CDR3 is TGTGCCAGCACTAGAGGAGCGGGGGGGCGCAATGAGCAGTTCTTC.

The chain couples TRBV5-4 to TRBJ2-3; TRBD2 aligns across 8 bases. Looked up from germline, CDR1 is SGHNT and CDR2 is YYREEE (reference sequence). This CDR3 contains 14 residues. With V trimmed by 2 bases and J by 4 bases, 3 bases remained unmatched. The DNA of the CDR3 is TGTGCCAGCAGCTTAGGGCGGGGGGCAGATACGCAGTATTTT. This gives the protein CASSLGRGADTQYF. Variable domain in full (rest from reference TRBV5-4 and TRBJ2-3): ETGVTQSPTHLIKTRGQQVTLRCSSQSGHNTVSWYQQALGQGPQFIFQYYREEENGRGNFPPRFSGLQFPNYSSELNVNALELDDSALYLCASSLGRGADTQYFGPGTRLTVL.

The chain has TRBV7-9 and TRBJ1-1, with D perhaps TRBD1 (6 bases). Germline-derived CDR1 and CDR2 are SEHNR and FQNEAQ (reference sequence). This CDR3 is 16 amino acids long. V dropped 5 bases and J dropped 1 base, with 17 bases sitting between them. CDR3 in amino acids: CASSKGGTVQNTEAFF. In nucleotides, the CDR3 is TGTGCCAGCAGCAAAGGGGGAACAGTACAGAACACTGAAGCTTTCTTT.

This chain uses TRBV11-2 with TRBJ2-3, with D maybe TRBD1 (6 bases). Germline V gene lookup returns CDR1 SGHAT and CDR2 FQNNGV. The CDR3 runs to 15 residues. Trimming took off 1 base at V and 5 bases at J, with 13 bases between the two ends. The CDR3 protein is CASSLVGSGEDTQYF. The CDR3 DNA follows: TGTGCCAGCAGCTTAGTTGGTTCAGGGGAAGATACGCAGTATTTT. Variable domain in full (rest from reference TRBV11-2 and TRBJ2-3): EAGVAQSPRYKIIEKRQSVAFWCNPISGHATLYWYQQILGQGPKLLIQFQNNGVVDDSQLPKDRFSAERLKGVDSTLKIQPAKLEDSAVYLCASSLVGSGEDTQYFGPGTRLTVL.

This clone was counted between two and nine times. The chain couples TRBV6-6 to TRBJ1-6, with D unresolved. CDR3 size: 14 residues. Germline-derived CDR1 and CDR2 are MNHNY and SVGAGI (reference sequence). The germline V and J ends were trimmed by 4 bases and 8 bases, with 12 bases remaining between them. The CDR3 DNA is TGTGCCAGCAGTTCCGACCTACTCGATTCACCCCTCCACTTT. Encoded protein: CASSSDLLDSPLHF.

This rearrangement joins TRBV28 to TRBJ1-5; D uncertain. The CDR3 length is 16 residues. CDR1 MDHEN and CDR2 SYDVKM come from the germline V gene. Trimming cost V 4 bases and J 1 base, with 14 bases left between them. The CDR3 DNA reads TGTGCCAGCAGTTCCAGTGGTCGGGGAAGCAATCAGCCCCAGCATTTT. Its translation is CASSSSGRGSNQPQHF.

The V gene is TRBV5-1, the J gene TRBJ1-6, with D possibly being TRBD1 (6 bases). The V gene's germline CDR1 is SGHRS and CDR2 YFSETQ. The CDR3 spans 15 residues. The V end was cut by 4 bases, the J end by 7 bases, with 15 bases between. Here the CDR3 reads CASSIQGSRNSPLHF. As DNA, the CDR3 is TGCGCCAGCAGCATACAGGGTTCCCGGAATTCACCCCTCCACTTT.

This clone was seen a single time. J is TRBJ1-2 and V is TRBV29-1; D uncertain. The V and J ends lost 7 bases and 3 bases respectively, with 12 bases between them. The CDR3 has 12 amino acids. Germline loops: CDR1 SQVTM, CDR2 ANQGSEA. The CDR3 DNA is TGCAGCGCCGGACCTTTGGACTATGGCTACACCTTC. Translated, it gives CSAGPLDYGYTF.

This clone occurred once. For the CDR3, the DNA is TGTGCCGCCGGACCGGGACAGACTCAGCCCCAGCATTTT. It is translated as CAAGPGQTQPQHF. V and J are TRBV2 and TRBJ1-5; TRBD1 matches 7 bases. The CDR3 has 13 residues. Looked up from germline, CDR1 is SNHLY and CDR2 is FYNNEI. J was trimmed by 6 bases and V by 11 bases; bases with no gene match: 10.

This clone has more than one count but fewer than ten. The J gene is TRBJ1-4, the V gene TRBV5-5; D is ambiguous. Per the germline V gene, CDR1 is SGHKS and CDR2 is YYEKEE (reference sequence). The V end was cut by 4 bases, the J end by 8 bases, with 12 bases between. The CDR3 loop spans 13 amino acids. CDR3 in DNA: TGTGCCAGCAGCCTGTGGACGGTCGAAAAACTGTTTTTT. This translates into CASSLWTVEKLFF.

The chain is built from TRBV15 and TRBJ2-5; D gene ambiguous. The CDR3 has 14 amino acids. Germline V gives CDR1 LNHNV, CDR2 YYDKDF (reference sequence). V lost 1 base and J 3 bases, leaving 9 bases between the germline ends. DNA for the CDR3: TGTGCCACCAGCAGAGCTGGAGTTAAAGAGACCCAGTACTTC. Its translation is CATSRAGVKETQYF.

The chain carries TRBV4-2 and TRBJ1-4; no clear D gene. This CDR3 has 15 amino acids. V dropped 4 bases and J dropped 0 bases, with 9 bases sitting between them. Germline lookup yields CDR1 LGHNA and CDR2 YNFKEQ. The CDR3 spells CASSPRFATNEKLFF. CDR3 in DNA: TGTGCCAGCAGCCCCCGTTTCGCAACTAATGAAAAACTGTTTTTT.

There are a few counts of this clone. This chain uses TRBV11-1 with TRBJ2-3; D gene uncertain. The length of the CDR3 is 13 residues. Germline V CDR1 and CDR2: SGHAT, FQDESV (reference sequence). The V and J ends lost 2 bases and 3 bases respectively, with 6 bases between them. The CDR3 DNA reads as TGTGCCAGCAGCTTATTCGTAACAGATACGCAGTATTTT. This encodes CASSLFVTDTQYF.

The chain couples TRBV6-1 to TRBJ2-5; D gene unclear. Germline V CDR1 and CDR2: MNHNS, SASEGT. Trimming took off 4 bases at V and 2 bases at J, with 8 bases between the two ends. The CDR3 has 13 residues. In DNA, the CDR3 is TGTGCCAGCAGTGTCATCAGACAAGAGACCCAGTACTTC. The encoded protein is CASSVIRQETQYF.

To note about this clone: The same CDR3 arises from other DNA sequences in this sample as well. This chain joins TRBV27 and TRBJ2-1, with 14 bases aligning to TRBD2. The V segment lost 5 bases and the J segment 4 bases; nucleotides outside the gene matches: 1. Germline CDR1 MNHEY, CDR2 SMNVEV (reference sequence). CDR3 length equals 15 residues. CDR3 sequence: CASSGTSGGYNEQFF. The CDR3 nucleotides are TGTGCCAGCAGTGGGACTAGCGGGGGTTACAATGAGCAGTTCTTC.

The chain combines TRBV27 with TRBJ1-1; 8 bases map to TRBD1. This CDR3 is built from 13 residues. Germline values: CDR1 MNHEY, CDR2 SMNVEV (reference sequence). V shed 3 bases, J shed 9 bases, and the junction held 6 bases outside the gene matches. CDR3 loop: CASSFRQGSKAFF. The CDR3 DNA sequence: TGTGCCAGCAGTTTCCGACAGGGGTCTAAAGCTTTCTTT.

The chain has TRBV19 and TRBJ1-2; no definite D call. The CDR3 contains 11 residues. Germline-derived CDR1 and CDR2 are LNHDA and SQIVND (reference sequence). Trimming took off 4 bases at V and 6 bases at J, with 6 bases between the two ends. The DNA for the CDR3 is TGTGCCAGTAGTAGGGGAGATGGCTACACCTTC. Its translation is CASSRGDGYTF. The whole variable domain, filled in from reference TRBV19 and TRBJ1-2, reads DGGITQSPKYLFRKEGQNVTLSCEQNLNHDAMYWYRQDPGQGLRLIYYSQIVNDFQKGDIAEGYSVSREKKESFPLTVTSAQKNPTAFYLCASSRGDGYTFGSGTRLTVV.